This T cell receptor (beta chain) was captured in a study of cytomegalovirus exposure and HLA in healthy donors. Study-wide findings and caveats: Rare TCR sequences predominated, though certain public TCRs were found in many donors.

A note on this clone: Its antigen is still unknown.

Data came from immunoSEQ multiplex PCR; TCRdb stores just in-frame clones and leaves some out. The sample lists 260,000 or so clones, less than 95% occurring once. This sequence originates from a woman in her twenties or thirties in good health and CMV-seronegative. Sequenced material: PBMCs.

The CDR3 DNA reads TGCGCCAGCAGCCAAGATTTCGACAGGATGGACACCGGGGAGCTGTTTTTT. It is translated as CASSQDFDRMDTGELFF. This chain joins TRBV4-3 and TRBJ2-2, with D possibly being TRBD1 (6 bases). CDR1 and CDR2 (germline): LGHNA, YSLEER. CDR3 length: 17 residues. Trimming removed 0 bases from V and 3 bases from J, with 14 bases in between.